A single sample is the source of the 7 T cell receptor beta chains below, sequenced in a study of blood T cell repertoires in COVID-19. Sequencing was performed with immunoSEQ multiplex PCR; in TCRdb, only in-frame clones are kept and a portion is missing. The profile shows 65,000 to 90,000 clones, around 87% of them singletons. The sample taken for sequencing was peripheral blood. These receptors were taken from a woman between 45 and 65 years old with active or convalescent COVID-19.

This rearrangement joins TRBV5-6 to TRBJ2-7; 7 bases are a match to TRBD1. The germline V gene encodes CDR1 SGHDT and CDR2 YYEEEE. The trim removed 3 bases at V and 4 bases at J, leaving 10 bases unmatched. The CDR3 totals 15 residues. The CDR3 here is CASSYRDRVVYEQYF. The CDR3 DNA sequence: TGTGCCAGCAGCTACCGGGACAGAGTGGTGTACGAGCAGTACTTC.

The chain carries TRBV7-9 and TRBJ1-4; no clear D gene. With 7 bases removed from V and 2 bases from J, the gap between germline ends came to 14 bases. The CDR3 extends over 15 amino acids. Per the germline V gene, CDR1 is SEHNR and CDR2 is FQNEAQ (reference sequence). The CDR3 DNA is TGTGCCAGCAAGGCGCAGGCCCTCACTAATGAAAAACTGTTTTTT. Its protein is CASKAQALTNEKLFF.

This chain joins TRBV7-3 and TRBJ1-2, with 8 bases aligning to TRBD1. V shed 5 bases, J shed 6 bases, and the junction held 11 bases outside the gene matches. The CDR3 is 15 residues long. In germline, CDR1 is SGHTA, CDR2 FQGTGA. The CDR3 reads CASSPRTGREDGYTF. CDR3 DNA sequence: TGTGCCAGCAGCCCACGGACAGGGAGGGAGGATGGCTACACCTTC.

The DNA of the CDR3 is TGTGCTAGTGTAGGGCAGGGTGGCACTGAAGCTTTCTTT. It translates to CASVGQGGTEAFF. This chain joins TRBV12-5 and TRBJ1-1, with a possible D match to TRBD1 (5 bases). The CDR3 has 13 amino acids. The ends were cut back, 7 bases at V and 4 bases at J, with 13 bases in the middle. Germline V gives CDR1 LGHNT, CDR2 FRNRAP.

The rearrangement joins TRBV4-1 to TRBJ1-1; D is ambiguous. Per germline, CDR1 MGHRA and CDR2 YSYEKL. V was trimmed by 4 bases and J by 3 bases, leaving 15 bases between them. The CDR3 spans 15 residues. This chain's CDR3 is CASSPGRGKDTEAFF. The DNA of the CDR3 is TGCGCCAGCAGCCCCGGACGGGGAAAGGACACTGAAGCTTTCTTT.

The J gene is TRBJ1-2, the V gene TRBV7-9, with 7 bases matching TRBD1. The CDR3 is 16 amino acids. Germline-derived CDR1 and CDR2 are SEHNR and FQNEAQ (reference sequence). The J segment lost 2 bases and the V segment lost 6 bases, leaving 12 bases of the junction unmatched. The DNA of the CDR3 is TGTGCCAGCAGACCAACTTCGACAGGGTTGAACTATGGCTACACCTTC. It codes for CASRPTSTGLNYGYTF.

The sample holds one count of this clone. V usage is TRBV3-1 (or the pseudogene TRBV3-2) and J usage is TRBJ1-3; no definite D call. CDR1 is LGHDT, CDR2 YNNKEL, per germline (reference sequence). Between the trimmed V and J ends, which lost 0 bases and 0 bases, there was a span of 15 bases. The CDR3 spans 18 residues. Written as DNA, the CDR3 is TGTGCCAGCAGCCAAGAAACTCCGGGGAAAAGCTCTGGAAACACCATATATTTT. Protein product: CASSQETPGKSSGNTIYF.